Below, 31 T cell receptor beta chains from the same sample are listed, as sequenced in a study of cytotoxic CD8 clonotypes in ibrutinib-treated CLL. Clones were sequenced by immunoSEQ multiplex PCR, and TCRdb holds only the in-frame ones, with some missing. The sample has some 200,000 clones; approximately 68% are singletons. The starting material was PBMCs, obtained after 24 months of ibrutinib treatment. The source of these receptors is a human donor with chronic lymphocytic leukemia.

V usage is TRBV7-8 and J usage is TRBJ2-7; D tentatively fits TRBD1 or TRBD2 (5 bases each). The CDR3 contains 16 residues. Trimming took 6 bases from V and 4 from J, leaving 22 bases between them. CDR1 is SGHVS, CDR2 FQNEAQ, per germline. Written as DNA, the CDR3 is TGTGCCAGCAGTTCCCGTGGCCGGGACGGTGATTACGAGCAGTACTTC. Its protein product is CASSSRGRDGDYEQYF.

The rearrangement joins TRBV7-2 to TRBJ2-7; D is unclear. CDR1 is SGHTA and CDR2 is FQGNSA in the germline V gene. Trimming took off 2 bases at V and 6 bases at J, with 11 bases between the two ends. The CDR3 extends over 13 amino acids. This CDR3 reads CASSLPYMSEQYF. Written as DNA, the CDR3 is TGTGCCAGCAGCTTACCCTACATGTCCGAGCAGTACTTC.

The gene calls are TRBV11-2 and TRBJ1-1, with TRBD1 matching 9 bases. Germline V gene sequence: CDR1 SGHAT, CDR2 FQNNGV. CDR3 length equals 16 residues. J was trimmed by 0 bases and V by 3 bases; bases with no gene match: 5. In DNA, the CDR3 is TGTGCCAGCAGCTTGGACAGGGGACTTATGAACACTGAAGCTTTCTTT. It translates to CASSLDRGLMNTEAFF.

CDR3: CASSLRASGATGELFF. Here the CDR3 DNA reads TGTGCCAGCAGCTTACGGGCTAGCGGGGCCACCGGGGAGCTGTTTTTT. The V and J genes are TRBV7-2 and TRBJ2-2, with 9 bases lining up with TRBD2. The CDR3 loop spans 16 amino acids. J gave up 4 bases and V 2 bases, and 5 bases lay outside the gene matches. CDR1 is SGHTA and CDR2 is FQGNSA in the germline V gene.

This clone showed up just once. The genes are TRBV27 and TRBJ1-2, with 9 positions matching TRBD1. Germline V gene data show CDR1 as MNHEY and CDR2 as SMNVEV (reference sequence). The CDR3 totals 15 residues. J gave up 4 bases and V 6 bases, and 9 bases lay outside the gene matches. CDR3 region: CASSPGQGIRYGYTF. CDR3 coding DNA: TGTGCCAGCAGCCCGGGACAGGGCATTCGCTATGGCTACACCTTC.

This chain connects TRBV5-1 to TRBJ1-1; D not certain. V lost 0 bases, J lost 4 bases, and 10 bases lay in between. The CDR3 runs to 14 residues. Germline V lookup: CDR1 SGHRS, CDR2 YFSETQ. The CDR3 DNA sequence: TGCGCCAGCAGCTTGGGGCCGAGACCCACTGAAGCTTTCTTT. Protein product: CASSLGPRPTEAFF.

This clone appeared a few times. This sequence joins TRBV7-2 and TRBJ2-7, with D hard to call. This CDR3 has 12 amino acids. Trimming cost V 6 bases and J 3 bases, with 9 bases left between them. The germline CDR1 and CDR2 sequences are SGHTA and FQGNSA. CDR3 in amino acids: CASSLANYEQYF. The CDR3 DNA is TGTGCCAGCAGTCTGGCGAACTACGAGCAGTACTTC.

The V call is TRBV28, the J call TRBJ2-3, with a possible D match to TRBD1 (6 bases). V was clipped by 5 bases and J by 3 bases, with 15 bases between them. Germline lookup yields CDR1 MDHEN and CDR2 SYDVKM. This CDR3 is 15 amino acids long. The CDR3 nucleotides read TGTGCCAGCAGTATCCCCCAGGGGATTACAGATACGCAGTATTTT. Its translation is CASSIPQGITDTQYF.

The chain is built from TRBV12-5 and TRBJ2-3; tentatively, D is TRBD1 (5 bases). CDR1 and CDR2 from the germline V gene are LGHNT and FRNRAP. V was shortened by 2 bases and J by 4 bases, with 19 bases between the two germline ends. CDR3 length: 17 amino acids. In DNA form, the CDR3 reads TGTGCTAGTGGTTTGTCATGGGGCGCGCAGCTCGCAGATACGCAGTATTTT. Its translation is CASGLSWGAQLADTQYF.

The chain joins TRBV6-1 to TRBJ2-5, with D perhaps TRBD1 (5 bases). Trimming pared 2 bases from V and 7 bases from J, leaving 8 bases between. The CDR3 has 12 residues. Germline CDR1 and CDR2: MNHNS and SASEGT. Here the CDR3 reads CASSERGLTQYF. CDR3 in DNA: TGTGCCAGCAGTGAAAGGGGCCTGACCCAGTACTTC.

The chain is built from TRBV4-1 and TRBJ2-2; 8 nucleotides line up with TRBD1. The CDR3 contains 16 residues. V lost 4 bases and J lost 3; bases outside the gene matches: 7. Germline CDR1 is MGHRA and CDR2 is YSYEKL. The CDR3 region has the DNA TGCGCCAGCAGCCCCGGACAGGGCGGCGACACCGGGGAGCTGTTTTTT. Translating it yields CASSPGQGGDTGELFF.

The rearrangement joins TRBV7-3 to TRBJ2-2; D might be TRBD2 (5 bases). The germline V and J ends were trimmed by 2 bases and 1 base, with 8 bases remaining between them. The germline V gene encodes CDR1 SGHTA and CDR2 FQGTGA. CDR3 length equals 15 residues. CDR3 residues: CASSLSRENTGELFF. The CDR3 nucleotides are TGTGCCAGCAGCTTATCACGGGAGAACACCGGGGAGCTGTTTTTT.

V usage is TRBV7-8 and J usage is TRBJ2-1; 7 positions agree with TRBD2. The V segment lost 10 bases and the J segment 7 bases; nucleotides outside the gene matches: 10. Germline CDR1 is SGHVS and CDR2 is FQNEAQ. This CDR3 comprises 13 residues. The CDR3 DNA reads TGTGCCATCGATGGGAGGGCCGGAAATGAGCAGTTCTTC. This sequence encodes CAIDGRAGNEQFF.

V is TRBV15 and J is TRBJ1-2; the D gene is possibly TRBD1 (5 bases). Germline lookup yields CDR1 LNHNV and CDR2 YYDKDF (reference sequence). V lost 5 bases and J 6 bases, leaving 19 bases between the germline ends. The length of the CDR3 is 15 residues. The CDR3 sequence: CATSPRQRYSDGYTF. The CDR3 DNA follows: TGTGCCACCAGCCCCCGACAGCGGTATTCGGATGGCTACACCTTC. Full variable domain (missing parts from reference TRBV15 and TRBJ1-2): DAMVIQNPRYQVTQFGKPVTLSCSQTLNHNVMYWYQQKSSQAPKLLFHYYDKDFNNEADTPDNFQSRRPNTSFCFLDIRSPGLGDTAMYLCATSPRQRYSDGYTFGSGTRLTVV.

This clone has a single count. This sample includes further DNA sequences coding for the same CDR3. The chain recombines TRBV18 with TRBJ1-5; no firm D call. Germline assignment: CDR1 KGHSH and CDR2 LQKENI. This CDR3 contains 14 residues. Deletions cut 1 base from V and 0 bases from J, with 4 bases between. This chain's CDR3 is CASSPLGSNQPQHF. The CDR3, as DNA: TGTGCCAGCTCACCACTGGGTAGCAATCAGCCCCAGCATTTT.

The chain uses TRBV11-3 and TRBJ2-1, with D possibly being TRBD1 (7 bases). The CDR3 is made up of 15 amino acids. The germline V and J ends were trimmed by 4 bases and 4 bases, with 14 bases remaining between them. Germline V CDR1 and CDR2: SGHNT, YENEEA. The CDR3 DNA reads as TGTGCCAGCAGCTCTGGGCAGGGGGGTTACAATGAGCAGTTCTTC. Translating it yields CASSSGQGGYNEQFF.

The chain has TRBV10-3 and TRBJ2-3; D is perhaps TRBD2 (6 bases). The CDR3 runs 13 residues. CDR1 is ENHRY, CDR2 SYGVKD, per germline. V lost 4 bases and J 8 bases, leaving 13 bases between the germline ends. CDR3 region: CAISARGAGTQYF. In DNA form, the CDR3 reads TGTGCCATCAGTGCGCGGGGCGCGGGTACGCAGTATTTT.

V usage is TRBV6-5 and J usage is TRBJ2-5; 8 bases line up with TRBD2. Trimming took 1 base from V and 1 from J; bases not matched to a gene: 5. CDR3 length equals 16 residues. The germline V gene encodes CDR1 MNHEY and CDR2 SVGAGI. The CDR3 protein is CASSYYSGTRQETQYF. Here the CDR3 DNA reads TGTGCCAGCAGTTACTATAGCGGGACCCGCCAAGAGACCCAGTACTTC.

The chain carries TRBV5-1 and TRBJ2-3, with D possibly being TRBD1 (6 bases). This CDR3 is built from 15 residues. Trimming removed 1 base at V and 2 bases at J, with 11 bases between. The germline V gene encodes CDR1 SGHRS and CDR2 YFSETQ. The CDR3 sequence: CASSLTGPSTDTQYF. The CDR3 DNA reads as TGCGCCAGCAGCTTGACAGGGCCGTCCACAGATACGCAGTATTTT.

The chain carries TRBV29-1 and TRBJ1-2, with D possibly being TRBD1 (6 bases). The length of the CDR3 is 12 residues. In germline, CDR1 is SQVTM, CDR2 ANQGSEA. The V end lost 3 bases, the J end lost 7 bases, and 12 bases lay between the germline ends. The CDR3 DNA follows: TGCAGCGTTGAGGGGGGCCGGAGTGGCTACACCTTC. Its translation is CSVEGGRSGYTF.

The V call is TRBV19, the J call TRBJ1-5; maybe TRBD1 (5 bases). The CDR3 contains 14 residues. Germline CDR1 LNHDA, CDR2 SQIVND (reference sequence). The V gene lost 5 bases and the J gene lost 4 bases, with 12 bases spanning the gap. CDR3 protein: CASSWFAGNQPQHF. Here the CDR3 DNA reads TGTGCCAGTAGTTGGTTTGCAGGGAATCAGCCCCAGCATTTT.

The chain has TRBV19 and TRBJ1-1; no clear D gene. Trimming took off 3 bases at V and 8 bases at J, with 16 bases between the two ends. Germline CDR1 reads LNHDA; CDR2 reads SQIVND (reference sequence). This CDR3 is 14 amino acids long. Here the CDR3 reads CASSINLSGSEAFF. CDR3 nucleotides: TGTGCCAGTAGTATTAATTTAAGTGGCTCAGAAGCTTTCTTT.

This clone was observed once. The genes are TRBV5-8 and TRBJ2-1; D perhaps matches TRBD2 (5 bases). Trimming took 2 bases from V and 4 from J, leaving 7 bases between them. This CDR3 has 13 amino acids. Germline lookup yields CDR1 SGHTS and CDR2 YDEGEE. CDR3 sequence (DNA): TGTGCCAGCAGCTTAGGACTGTACAATGAGCAGTTCTTC. Encoded protein: CASSLGLYNEQFF.

The V gene is TRBV11-1, the J gene TRBJ1-1, with 8 nucleotides matching TRBD1. V dropped 0 bases and J dropped 4; count of bases not matched to a gene: 10. Germline CDR1 and CDR2: SGHAT and FQDESV (reference sequence). There are 17 residues in the CDR3. In DNA form, the CDR3 reads TGTGCCAGCAGCTTAGCCCGGACAGGGCCTACGAGCACTGAAGCTTTCTTT. Protein product: CASSLARTGPTSTEAFF.

The rearrangement links TRBV27 to TRBJ2-2, with D perhaps TRBD1 (5 bases). This CDR3 is 14 amino acids long. Trimming stripped 6 bases from V and 1 base from J, with 9 bases between. In germline, CDR1 is MNHEY, CDR2 SMNVEV (reference sequence). For the CDR3, the DNA is TGTGCCAGCAGCCTTGACAGGAACACCGGGGAGCTGTTTTTT. This translates into CASSLDRNTGELFF.

This clone showed up just a few times. The rearrangement uses TRBV5-4 and TRBJ2-2, with TRBD1 identical over 10 bases. V shed 0 bases and J 5 bases; nucleotides not matched to a gene: 7. The germline V gene encodes CDR1 SGHNT and CDR2 YYREEE (reference sequence). The CDR3 length is 17 residues. CDR3 sequence reads: CASSLVYGTGVTGELFF. The CDR3, as DNA: TGTGCCAGCAGCTTGGTCTATGGGACAGGGGTGACCGGGGAGCTGTTTTTT.

This clone has more than one count but fewer than ten. The chain uses TRBV7-9 and TRBJ2-5; 13 positions agree with TRBD2. With V trimmed by 7 bases and J by 5 bases, 7 bases remained unmatched. This CDR3 spans 15 amino acids. Per germline, CDR1 SEHNR and CDR2 FQNEAQ (reference sequence). The chain's CDR3 is CASMRTSGSGETQYF. CDR3 in DNA: TGTGCCAGCATGAGGACTAGCGGGAGTGGGGAGACCCAGTACTTC.

J is TRBJ1-1 and V is TRBV5-4; the match to TRBD1 covers 8 bases. This CDR3 region has 13 residues. V dropped 2 bases and J dropped 6; count of bases not matched to a gene: 3. The V gene's germline CDR1 is SGHNT and CDR2 YYREEE (reference sequence). This chain's CDR3 is CASSFHRGSEAFF. The DNA for the CDR3 is TGTGCCAGCAGCTTTCACAGGGGGTCTGAAGCTTTCTTT.

The chain links TRBV5-1 to TRBJ2-1; 12 bases align to TRBD2. This CDR3 has 18 residues. CDR1 is SGHRS, CDR2 YFSETQ, per germline. J was trimmed by 3 bases and V by 2 bases; bases with no gene match: 9. CDR3 region: CASSLGLAGGPYYNEQFF. For the CDR3, the DNA is TGCGCCAGCAGCTTAGGTCTAGCGGGAGGGCCGTACTACAATGAGCAGTTCTTC.

This clone has only a few counts. The chain couples TRBV29-1 to TRBJ2-2, with D tentatively TRBD1 (5 bases). The CDR3 sequence is 12 residues long. V lost 6 bases, J lost 7 bases, and 12 bases lay in between. CDR1 is SQVTM and CDR2 is ANQGSEA in the germline V gene. The CDR3 loop reads CSVGRDGGELFF. In DNA, the CDR3 is TGCAGCGTAGGCAGGGATGGCGGGGAGCTGTTTTTT.

J is TRBJ1-1 and V is TRBV6-5, with 12 bases matching TRBD1. Germline assignment: CDR1 MNHEY and CDR2 SVGAGI. Losses at the gene ends were 5 bases for V and 4 bases for J; bases not matched to a gene: 5. This CDR3 is built from 15 residues. The CDR3 protein is CASSLPGQGATEAFF. CDR3 nucleotides: TGTGCCAGCAGTCTCCCGGGACAGGGGGCCACTGAAGCTTTCTTT.